This entry lists 27 T cell receptor beta chains sequenced from one sample in a study of OX40 agonist ivuxolimab in advanced cancers. TCRdb keeps only in-frame clones here, not all; method: immunoSEQ multiplex PCR. The table records about 82,000 clones, around 90% of them present only once. This sample comprised CD4+ or CD8+ T cells sorted from blood, obtained in a trial of the OX40 agonist ivuxolimab. The receptors shown here come from an adult with an advanced solid tumor such as melanoma, head and neck, liver or kidney cancer.

This clone has more than one count but fewer than ten. This chain links TRBV7-8 with TRBJ1-1, with TRBD1 as a possible D gene (5 bases). The CDR3 is 12 residues long. The ends were cut back, 4 bases at V and 11 bases at J, with 14 bases in the middle. Germline V gene lookup returns CDR1 SGHVS and CDR2 FQNEAQ. CDR3 protein: CASSSPGGWAFF. In DNA, the CDR3 is TGTGCCAGCAGCTCACCCGGGGGTTGGGCTTTCTTT. The variable domain in full, completed from reference TRBV7-8 and TRBJ1-1, reads GAGVSQSPRYKVAKRGQDVALRCDPISGHVSLFWYQQALGQGPEFLTYFQNEAQLDKSGLPSDRFFAERPEGSVSTLKIQRTQQEDSAVYLCASSSPGGWAFFGQGTRLTVV.

V gene TRBV11-2 combines with J gene TRBJ2-3; 12 positions match TRBD2. The length of the CDR3 is 16 residues. V dropped 6 bases and J dropped 5; count of bases not matched to a gene: 9. Germline values: CDR1 SGHAT, CDR2 FQNNGV. CDR3 sequence (DNA): TGTGCCAGCAGGAGACTAGCGGGAGTCCCCCGAGATACGCAGTATTTT. Translation: CASRRLAGVPRDTQYF.

The chain uses TRBV5-4 and TRBJ2-1; the match to TRBD2 covers 12 bases. V lost 0 bases, J lost 3 bases, and 4 bases stayed unmatched. This CDR3 has 17 amino acids. Germline CDR1 is SGHNT and CDR2 is YYREEE (reference sequence). The CDR3 region is CASSLGLAGAHYNEQFF. CDR3 bases: TGTGCCAGCAGCTTGGGACTAGCGGGAGCCCACTACAATGAGCAGTTCTTC.

CDR3 residues: CASSLGVSLTGELFF. Here the CDR3 DNA reads TGTGCCAGCAGTTTGGGGGTCAGTCTCACCGGGGAGCTGTTTTTT. The genes are TRBV27 and TRBJ2-2; TRBD1 or TRBD2 may be the D gene (5 bases each). Germline V CDR1 and CDR2: MNHEY, SMNVEV (reference sequence). The CDR3 has 15 amino acids. V lost 3 bases and J lost 4, with 12 bases in between.

The chain couples TRBV19 to TRBJ1-1; D remains ambiguous. Germline V gene lookup returns CDR1 LNHDA and CDR2 SQIVND (reference sequence). V was trimmed by 0 bases and J by 7 bases, leaving 9 bases between them. CDR3 length: 13 residues. Here the CDR3 reads CASSIDFGGEAFF. CDR3 DNA sequence: TGTGCCAGTAGTATAGACTTCGGTGGTGAAGCTTTCTTT.

The J gene is TRBJ2-5, the V gene TRBV5-1; D not resolved. V shed 2 bases and J shed 1 base, with 6 bases lying between them. The length of the CDR3 is 13 residues. The germline V gene encodes CDR1 SGHRS and CDR2 YFSETQ. CDR3 DNA: TGCGCCAGCAGCTTTTCTATCCAAGAGACCCAGTACTTC. This sequence encodes CASSFSIQETQYF.

The chain couples TRBV28 to TRBJ1-2; the D is unclear. In germline, CDR1 is MDHEN, CDR2 SYDVKM. V lost 5 bases and J 4 bases, leaving 8 bases between the germline ends. The CDR3 is 12 amino acids. CDR3 sequence (DNA): TGTGCCAGCAGTATGGCATTCTATGGCTACACCTTC. The encoded protein is CASSMAFYGYTF.

Comments on this clone: Its ends do not fully match the called genes, so a read error is possible. The V and J genes are TRBV4-3 and TRBJ2-3; the D gene is possibly TRBD1 (5 bases). The CDR3 has 14 amino acids. Germline V lookup: CDR1 LGHNA, CDR2 YSLEER. The CDR3 DNA reads TGCGCCAGCAGCCAAGATAGGGCCACAGGTACGCAGTATTTT. Its protein is CASSQDRATGTQYF.

V usage is TRBV19 and J usage is TRBJ2-5, with 10 bases fitting TRBD2. With 1 base clipped from V and 2 bases from J, the junction kept 7 bases outside the gene matches. Germline CDR1 LNHDA, CDR2 SQIVND (reference sequence). The CDR3 has 17 amino acids. The CDR3 DNA is TGTGCCAGTAGTATAGGACTAGCGGGCGTCATTCAAGAGACCCAGTACTTC. Amino acids: CASSIGLAGVIQETQYF. The whole variable domain, filled in from reference TRBV19 and TRBJ2-5, reads DGGITQSPKYLFRKEGQNVTLSCEQNLNHDAMYWYRQDPGQGLRLIYYSQIVNDFQKGDIAEGYSVSREKKESFPLTVTSAQKNPTAFYLCASSIGLAGVIQETQYFGPGTRLLVL.

The chain carries TRBV4-2 and TRBJ2-7; 11 bases map to TRBD2. CDR3 length: 16 amino acids. The germline gives CDR1 LGHNA, CDR2 YNFKEQ. The ends lost 4 bases at V and 2 bases at J; junction bases unmatched: 7. CDR3 amino acids: CASSPNLAGGTYEQYF. In nucleotides, the CDR3 is TGTGCCAGCAGCCCGAATCTAGCGGGAGGAACCTACGAGCAGTACTTC.

This chain uses TRBV19 with TRBJ1-3; the D gene is possibly TRBD1 (6 bases). V was clipped by 9 bases and J by 3 bases, with 9 bases between them. Germline V gives CDR1 LNHDA, CDR2 SQIVND (reference sequence). The CDR3 contains 12 residues. The CDR3 DNA is TGTGCCAGCAGGGGCCTTGGAAACACCATATATTTT. Residues: CASRGLGNTIYF.

This clone was seen more than once but under ten times. In DNA form, the CDR3 reads TGTGCCAGCAGCTTAGTCTACACAAACACTGAAGCTTTCTTT. Encoded protein: CASSLVYTNTEAFF. The rearrangement joins TRBV7-8 to TRBJ1-1; D gene unclear. From germline, CDR1 is SGHVS and CDR2 FQNEAQ. Trimming pared 1 base from V and 2 bases from J, leaving 8 bases between. There are 14 residues in the CDR3.

The J gene is TRBJ2-6, the V gene TRBV19, with D possibly matching TRBD1 (5 bases). The CDR3 contains 13 residues. V was shortened by 11 bases and J by 1 base, with 9 bases between the two germline ends. CDR1 and CDR2 (germline): LNHDA, SQIVND (reference sequence). The CDR3 loop is CAGRVSGANVLTF. The CDR3 DNA sequence: TGTGCCGGCAGGGTGTCTGGGGCCAACGTCCTGACTTTC. The whole variable domain, filled in from reference TRBV19 and TRBJ2-6, reads DGGITQSPKYLFRKEGQNVTLSCEQNLNHDAMYWYRQDPGQGLRLIYYSQIVNDFQKGDIAEGYSVSREKKESFPLTVTSAQKNPTAFYLCAGRVSGANVLTFGAGSRLTVL.

The chain employs TRBV7-9 and TRBJ2-1; the D is unclear. This CDR3 contains 14 residues. Germline CDR1 and CDR2: SEHNR and FQNEAQ (reference sequence). V lost 1 base and J lost 3, with 7 bases in between. The CDR3, as DNA: TGTGCCAGCAGCTTAGATCTCCTCTACAATGAGCAGTTCTTC. Protein sequence: CASSLDLLYNEQFF.

The chain is built from TRBV19 and TRBJ2-3; TRBD2 aligns across 7 bases. Germline CDR1 and CDR2: LNHDA and SQIVND (reference sequence). V lost 2 bases, J lost 2 bases, and 4 bases stayed unmatched. The CDR3 runs 15 residues. CDR3 protein: CASSIMAGATDTQYF. In DNA form, the CDR3 reads TGTGCCAGTAGTATAATGGCGGGAGCCACAGATACGCAGTATTTT.

This chain joins TRBV10-3 and TRBJ2-1; no definite D call. Trimming shortened V by 3 bases and J by 5 bases, and 8 bases separated the two germline ends. The CDR3 has 13 amino acids. The germline V gene encodes CDR1 ENHRY and CDR2 SYGVKD. CDR3 sequence: CAISDSTDNEQFF. CDR3 sequence (DNA): TGTGCCATCAGTGACTCTACCGACAATGAGCAGTTCTTC.

V gene TRBV19 combines with J gene TRBJ2-1; D might be TRBD2 (6 bases). This CDR3 has 16 amino acids. The germline V gene encodes CDR1 LNHDA and CDR2 SQIVND (reference sequence). Trimming removed 6 bases at V and 0 bases at J, with 15 bases between. DNA of the CDR3: TGTGCCAGTAGACCTGGGACTGCCAGCTCCTACAATGAGCAGTTCTTC. This codes for CASRPGTASSYNEQFF. The whole variable domain, remainder taken from reference TRBV19 and TRBJ2-1, is DGGITQSPKYLFRKEGQNVTLSCEQNLNHDAMYWYRQDPGQGLRLIYYSQIVNDFQKGDIAEGYSVSREKKESFPLTVTSAQKNPTAFYLCASRPGTASSYNEQFFGPGTRLTVL.

The genes are TRBV27 and TRBJ1-5; D possibly corresponds to TRBD1 (5 bases). Trimming took off 4 bases at V and 2 bases at J, with 9 bases between the two ends. Germline CDR1 and CDR2: MNHEY and SMNVEV (reference sequence). There are 14 residues in the CDR3. CDR3 amino acids: CASSSIGGNQPQHF. The CDR3 DNA sequence: TGTGCCAGCAGTTCTATAGGGGGCAATCAGCCCCAGCATTTT.

CDR3 DNA sequence: TGTGCCAGCAGCCGCCGGGACAGGGAAACAGATACGCAGTATTTT. Encoded protein: CASSRRDRETDTQYF. This chain uses TRBV5-4 with TRBJ2-3; 9 bases line up with TRBD1. V lost 4 bases and J lost 3; bases outside the gene matches: 6. CDR3 length: 15 residues. CDR1 is SGHNT and CDR2 is YYREEE in the germline V gene (reference sequence).

V gene TRBV11-3 combines with J gene TRBJ1-6; weak D call: TRBD1 (6 bases). Trimming removed 5 bases at V and 0 bases at J, with 20 bases between. There are 19 residues in the CDR3. Germline CDR1 and CDR2: SGHNT and YENEEA. CDR3: CASSQGQTTEYSYNSPLHF. The CDR3 DNA reads as TGTGCCAGCAGCCAAGGACAGACCACCGAATACTCCTATAATTCACCCCTCCACTTT.

The chain joins TRBV7-2 to TRBJ2-3, with a weak D call TRBD1 (5 bases). This CDR3 spans 15 amino acids. Trimming took off 2 bases at V and 2 bases at J, with 11 bases between the two ends. In germline, CDR1 is SGHTA, CDR2 FQGNSA. CDR3 residues: CASSLRSGITDTQYF. CDR3 DNA sequence: TGTGCCAGCAGCTTAAGGTCAGGGATCACAGATACGCAGTATTTT.

J is TRBJ2-3 and V is TRBV19; 11 bases are shared with TRBD2. Germline V gene lookup returns CDR1 LNHDA and CDR2 SQIVND (reference sequence). There are 18 residues in the CDR3. The V and J ends lost 4 bases and 0 bases, in that order; junction bases with no gene match: 9. Here the CDR3 reads CASSTPSSGGTSTDTQYF. DNA for the CDR3: TGTGCCAGTAGTACCCCTTCTAGCGGGGGGACTAGCACAGATACGCAGTATTTT. The whole variable domain, remainder taken from reference TRBV19 and TRBJ2-3, is DGGITQSPKYLFRKEGQNVTLSCEQNLNHDAMYWYRQDPGQGLRLIYYSQIVNDFQKGDIAEGYSVSREKKESFPLTVTSAQKNPTAFYLCASSTPSSGGTSTDTQYFGPGTRLTVL.

This rearrangement joins TRBV7-2 to TRBJ1-4; weak D call: TRBD1 (5 bases). Germline V gene sequence: CDR1 SGHTA, CDR2 FQGNSA. V was trimmed by 3 bases and J by 3 bases, leaving 11 bases between them. This CDR3 has 15 residues. CDR3 coding DNA: TGTGCCAGCAGCTTTCGACAGACTTCTAATGAAAAACTGTTTTTT. Amino acids: CASSFRQTSNEKLFF.

V gene TRBV10-3 combines with J gene TRBJ2-7; D is perhaps TRBD1 (7 bases). CDR3 size: 14 residues. V lost 10 bases to trimming and J lost 0 bases, with 16 bases between them. The V gene's germline CDR1 is ENHRY and CDR2 SYGVKD. Here the CDR3 reads CATAGQSSSYEQYF. The CDR3 region has the DNA TGTGCCACCGCGGGACAGTCAAGCTCCTACGAGCAGTACTTC.

This clone was counted a single time. The chain combines TRBV7-8 with TRBJ2-5; 8 positions agree with TRBD2. Germline V lookup: CDR1 SGHVS, CDR2 FQNEAQ. This CDR3 has 14 amino acids. The trim removed 3 bases at V and 4 bases at J, leaving 4 bases unmatched. The CDR3 sequence: CASSFAGGGETQYF. In DNA form, the CDR3 reads TGTGCCAGCAGCTTTGCGGGAGGCGGAGAGACCCAGTACTTC. The whole variable domain, filled in from reference TRBV7-8 and TRBJ2-5, reads GAGVSQSPRYKVAKRGQDVALRCDPISGHVSLFWYQQALGQGPEFLTYFQNEAQLDKSGLPSDRFFAERPEGSVSTLKIQRTQQEDSAVYLCASSFAGGGETQYFGPGTRLLVL.

The chain links TRBV10-1 to TRBJ2-1, with 12 bases aligning to TRBD2. With V trimmed by 6 bases and J by 7 bases, 7 bases remained unmatched. This CDR3 contains 15 residues. Germline-derived CDR1 and CDR2 are WNHNN and SYGVQD (reference sequence). CDR3 region: CASRSGTSGSNEQFF. The DNA of the CDR3 is TGCGCCAGCAGGTCCGGGACTAGCGGGTCTAATGAGCAGTTCTTC.

The chain has TRBV11-2 and TRBJ1-5; the D gene is possibly TRBD1 (6 bases). CDR1 and CDR2 from the germline V gene are SGHAT and FQNNGV. V was trimmed by 4 bases and J by 7 bases, leaving 14 bases between them. CDR3 length: 14 residues. This CDR3 is CASSSTGSLQPQHF. The DNA for the CDR3 is TGTGCCAGCAGCTCAACAGGGTCATTACAGCCCCAGCATTTT.